The 30 T cell receptor beta chains below come from one sample, sequenced in a study of CD8 T cells in Susac syndrome. Random-hexamer reverse transcription was applied to about 0.5 to 1 ug RNA. TCRdb fed the immunoSEQ multiplex PCR reads into MiXCR, producing one record per CDR3 protein. The data contain hundreds of thousands of distinct CDR3 sequences, 94% of them singletons. Specimen: CD4+ T cells from PBMCs. The source is a human donor with Susac syndrome.

The chain combines TRBV7-2 with TRBJ1-1; D gene ambiguous. The CDR3 loop spans 13 amino acids. Germline V CDR1 and CDR2: SGHTA, FQGNSA. V dropped 1 base and J dropped 4 bases, with 7 bases sitting between them. The CDR3 sequence: CASSLVGSTEAFF. The CDR3 nucleotides read TGTGCCAGCAGCTTAGTAGGTAGCACTGAAGCTTTCTTT.

The rearrangement uses TRBV20-1 and TRBJ1-6, with D possibly matching TRBD1 (6 bases). Germline lookup yields CDR1 DFQATT and CDR2 SNEGSKA (reference sequence). V lost 5 bases and J 6 bases, leaving 17 bases between the germline ends. This CDR3 region has 15 residues. The CDR3 DNA reads as TGCAGTGCTGATAAGGACAGTGAAATTAATTCACCCCTCCACTTT. Amino acid sequence: CSADKDSEINSPLHF.

V is TRBV7-2 and J is TRBJ2-5; a possible D gene is TRBD1 (6 bases). V shed 3 bases and J shed 6 bases, with 11 bases lying between them. CDR1 is SGHTA and CDR2 is FQGNSA in the germline V gene. The CDR3 has 13 amino acids. CDR3 amino acids: CASSFGQRKTQYF. The CDR3 region has the DNA TGTGCCAGCAGCTTTGGACAGAGAAAGACCCAGTACTTC.

The chain combines TRBV7-9 with TRBJ2-3; unclear D gene. The length of the CDR3 is 12 residues. Trimming left V 3 bases short and J 4 bases short, with 5 bases between. CDR1 is SEHNR and CDR2 is FQNEAQ in the germline V gene (reference sequence). This CDR3 is CASSLSADTQYF. The CDR3 DNA follows: TGTGCCAGCAGCTTGTCGGCAGATACGCAGTATTTT.

V is TRBV6-5 and J is TRBJ1-1; D ambiguous. Germline CDR1 is MNHEY and CDR2 is SVGAGI. The CDR3 spans 15 residues. The V and J ends lost 7 bases and 2 bases respectively, with 17 bases between them. The CDR3 is CASTSTAWYNTEAFF. CDR3 nucleotides: TGTGCCAGCACCTCGACCGCCTGGTACAACACTGAAGCTTTCTTT.

The V and J genes are TRBV6-2 or TRBV6-3 and TRBJ2-1; 10 nucleotides agree with TRBD2. V gave up 2 bases and J gave up 9 bases; unmatched junction bases: 10. The CDR3 contains 16 residues. CDR1 is MNHEY and CDR2 is SVGEGT in the germline V gene. The CDR3 is CASSYPGLAGVAEQFF. CDR3 nucleotides: TGTGCCAGCAGTTACCCCGGTCTAGCGGGGGTTGCTGAGCAGTTCTTC.

This chain uses TRBV12-3 or TRBV12-4 with TRBJ1-2; D is unresolved. V gave up 1 base and J gave up 2 bases, with 5 bases separating them. CDR3 length: 13 amino acids. In DNA form, the CDR3 reads TGTGCCAGCAGTTTAGTAGGGAACTATGGCTACACCTTC. Its protein is CASSLVGNYGYTF.

CDR3 amino acids: CSVEDLRGGRTGELFF. In nucleotides, the CDR3 is TGCAGCGTTGAAGATCTTCGAGGGGGCCGCACCGGGGAGCTGTTTTTT. The chain combines TRBV29-1 with TRBJ2-2; TRBD1 matches at 7 bases. CDR3 length: 16 amino acids. Trimming took 0 bases from V and 4 from J; bases not matched to a gene: 8. Germline V gene lookup returns CDR1 SQVTM and CDR2 ANQGSEA.

This clonotype was recorded once. The chain joins TRBV28 to TRBJ2-4; the D gene is possibly TRBD1 (6 bases). CDR1 and CDR2 from the germline V gene are MDHEN and SYDVKM. V was trimmed by 6 bases and J by 8 bases, leaving 17 bases between them. The CDR3 is made up of 14 amino acids. CDR3 in amino acids: CASRGAGGWDIQYF. As DNA, the CDR3 is TGTGCCAGCAGGGGGGCTGGAGGTTGGGACATTCAGTACTTC.

V gene TRBV29-1 combines with J gene TRBJ2-6, with a possible D match to TRBD2 (6 bases). Trimming took 6 bases from V and 2 from J, leaving 11 bases between them. The CDR3 is made up of 14 amino acids. Per germline, CDR1 SQVTM and CDR2 ANQGSEA. Written as DNA, the CDR3 is TGCAGCGTCCAAACGGGGGCTGGGGCCAACGTCCTGACTTTC. This sequence encodes CSVQTGAGANVLTF.

The chain employs TRBV9 and TRBJ1-1; maybe TRBD1 (5 bases). The V end was cut by 0 bases, the J end by 1 base, with 10 bases between. This CDR3 has 15 amino acids. Germline CDR1 is SGDLS and CDR2 is YYNGEE. CDR3 protein: CASSVAPGTNTEAFF. The DNA for the CDR3 is TGTGCCAGCAGCGTAGCTCCAGGGACGAACACTGAAGCTTTCTTT.

This sequence joins TRBV20-1 and TRBJ2-3, with 7 bases fitting TRBD1. The CDR3 runs to 13 residues. The germline V gene has CDR1 DFQATT and CDR2 SNEGSKA (reference sequence). V lost 6 bases to trimming and J lost 3 bases; unmatched junction nucleotides: 6. CDR3: CSARGLSTDTQYF. The CDR3 DNA reads TGCAGTGCCAGGGGGTTAAGTACAGATACGCAGTATTTT.

The V and J genes are TRBV6-5 and TRBJ1-5, with TRBD1 matching 7 bases. The CDR3 sequence is 15 residues long. After removal of 6 bases from V and 3 bases from J, the junction contained 8 bases not matched to a gene. Germline assignment: CDR1 MNHEY and CDR2 SVGAGI. The CDR3 coding sequence is TGTGCCAGCAGGCCCCAGGGGGAAGACAATCAGCCCCAGCATTTT. Encoded protein: CASRPQGEDNQPQHF.

The chain has TRBV25-1 and TRBJ2-5; D is perhaps TRBD1 or TRBD2 (7 bases each). V lost 3 bases, J lost 2 bases, and 16 bases lay in between. Germline V lookup: CDR1 MGHDK, CDR2 SYGVNS. This CDR3 has 16 amino acids. The CDR3 reads CASSDSRQGGQETQYF. In DNA form, the CDR3 reads TGTGCCAGCAGTGACTCCAGACAGGGAGGGCAAGAGACCCAGTACTTC.

The V call is TRBV9, the J call TRBJ1-6, with 8 bases lining up with TRBD1. V shed 2 bases and J 8 bases; nucleotides not matched to a gene: 3. The germline gives CDR1 SGDLS, CDR2 YYNGEE. The CDR3 consists of 14 residues. CDR3 sequence: CASSVTGDDSPLHF. The CDR3 DNA reads as TGTGCCAGCAGCGTGACAGGGGATGATTCACCCCTCCACTTT.

V usage is TRBV4-3 and J usage is TRBJ2-7; 7 nucleotides line up with TRBD1. The CDR3 sequence is 14 residues long. With 4 bases clipped from V and 1 base from J, the junction kept 4 bases outside the gene matches. Germline V gene lookup returns CDR1 LGHNA and CDR2 YSLEER. The CDR3 spells CASSPGTESYEQYF. Written as DNA, the CDR3 is TGCGCCAGCAGCCCCGGGACAGAGTCCTACGAGCAGTACTTC.

The chain joins TRBV11-2 to TRBJ1-3; D may be TRBD1 (6 bases). This CDR3 has 16 residues. CDR1 and CDR2 (germline): SGHAT, FQNNGV. The V end lost 5 bases, the J end lost 0 bases, and 14 bases lay between the germline ends. The DNA of the CDR3 is TGTGCCAGCAGCGTGGGACACCACAGCTCTGGAAACACCATATATTTT. This codes for CASSVGHHSSGNTIYF.

The chain employs TRBV3-1 and TRBJ2-2; 9 bases are shared with TRBD2. The CDR3 is 15 amino acids. V dropped 4 bases and J dropped 7; count of bases not matched to a gene: 7. Germline-derived CDR1 and CDR2 are LGHDT and YNNKEL (reference sequence). This CDR3 reads CASSPRTSVGGELFF. CDR3 nucleotides: TGTGCCAGCAGCCCCAGGACTAGCGTTGGCGGGGAGCTGTTTTTT.

CDR3 residues: CASSSPSGELFF. CDR3 DNA: TGTGCCAGCAGCTCCCCCAGCGGGGAGCTGTTTTTT. This chain joins TRBV7-2 and TRBJ2-2; D uncertain. The CDR3 covers 12 residues. V was pared by 4 bases and J by 7 bases, with 7 bases between. Germline V gives CDR1 SGHTA, CDR2 FQGNSA.

The rearrangement joins TRBV10-3 to TRBJ2-2; TRBD1 might be the D (6 bases). Germline CDR1 reads ENHRY; CDR2 reads SYGVKD. The CDR3 consists of 11 residues. V was clipped by 9 bases and J by 7 bases, with 9 bases between them. The CDR3 DNA reads as TGTGCCATACAGGGCGACGGGGAGCTGTTTTTT. Its protein is CAIQGDGELFF.

The V call is TRBV10-3, the J call TRBJ2-5, with a tentative D call TRBD1 (5 bases). The CDR3 totals 13 residues. The V gene's germline CDR1 is ENHRY and CDR2 SYGVKD. Trimming removed 3 bases at V and 2 bases at J, with 7 bases between. The CDR3 is CAISDDSQETQYF. The DNA for the CDR3 is TGTGCCATCAGTGACGACAGTCAAGAGACCCAGTACTTC.

The chain combines TRBV25-1 with TRBJ1-4; perhaps TRBD1 as D (5 bases). The V and J ends lost 3 bases and 11 bases respectively, with 13 bases between them. Per germline, CDR1 MGHDK and CDR2 SYGVNS. The CDR3 length is 13 residues. The CDR3 here is CASSDYGAKKLFF. The CDR3 nucleotides read TGTGCCAGCAGTGACTACGGGGCGAAGAAACTGTTTTTT.

DNA for the CDR3: TGTGCCAGCACCCACTTGGGAGGGGACACTGAAGCTTTCTTT. The encoded protein is CASTHLGGDTEAFF. This sequence joins TRBV6-6 and TRBJ1-1; the D gene is possibly TRBD1 (5 bases). This CDR3 has 14 amino acids. Germline CDR1 is MNHNY and CDR2 is SVGAGI (reference sequence). The V gene lost 7 bases and the J gene lost 3 bases, with 15 bases spanning the gap.

J is TRBJ1-1 and V is TRBV30; the match to TRBD1 covers 7 bases. Germline CDR1 reads GTSNPN; CDR2 reads SVGIG (reference sequence). The junction had 7 bases not matched to a gene; V was cut back by 5 bases and J by 1 base. The CDR3 spans 14 residues. This CDR3 reads CAWAHRGSNTEAFF. The CDR3 nucleotides read TGTGCCTGGGCTCACAGGGGTTCGAACACTGAAGCTTTCTTT.

The chain links TRBV28 to TRBJ1-4; maybe TRBD1 (6 bases). Germline V lookup: CDR1 MDHEN, CDR2 SYDVKM. Deletions cut 2 bases from V and 7 bases from J, with 14 bases between. This CDR3 spans 15 amino acids. The CDR3 sequence is CASSLTTGLGEKLFF. The CDR3 bases are TGTGCCAGCAGTTTAACCACAGGGTTAGGTGAAAAACTGTTTTTT. The full variable domain, in which reference TRBV28 and TRBJ1-4 provide the parts outside the CDR3, is DVKVTQSSRYLVKRTGEKVFLECVQDMDHENMFWYRQDPGLGLRLIYFSYDVKMKEKGDIPEGYSVSREKKERFSLILESASTNQTSMYLCASSLTTGLGEKLFFGSGTQLSVL.

J is TRBJ1-5 and V is TRBV20-1; D uncertain. Germline assignment: CDR1 DFQATT and CDR2 SNEGSKA (reference sequence). V was clipped by 5 bases and J by 4 bases, with 18 bases between them. CDR3 size: 15 residues. CDR3 sequence reads: CSARDTRPNNQPQHF. The CDR3 nucleotides read TGCAGTGCTCGTGACACGAGGCCGAATAATCAGCCCCAGCATTTT.

This chain joins TRBV11-2 and TRBJ2-1, with 8 bases identical to TRBD1. The CDR3 sequence is 18 residues long. Losses at the gene ends were 0 bases for V and 7 bases for J; bases not matched to a gene: 14. Germline V gene data show CDR1 as SGHAT and CDR2 as FQNNGV. The CDR3 reads CASSLEPTGTGLRNEQFF. The CDR3 DNA reads as TGTGCCAGCAGCTTAGAGCCTACCGGGACAGGATTGAGGAATGAGCAGTTCTTC.

The sample holds one count of this clonotype. The chain recombines TRBV20-1 with TRBJ1-1; unclear D gene. The CDR3 runs 14 residues. CDR1 is DFQATT, CDR2 SNEGSKA, per germline (reference sequence). Trimming stripped 0 bases from V and 1 base from J, with 9 bases between. Here the CDR3 DNA reads TGCAGTGCTAGAGAAGGCTCACGGAACACTGAAGCTTTCTTT. Protein product: CSAREGSRNTEAFF.

The V call is TRBV6-5, the J call TRBJ1-1; D is possibly TRBD1 (6 bases). Between the trimmed V and J ends, which lost 6 bases and 4 bases, there was a span of 15 bases. The CDR3 extends over 14 amino acids. Per germline, CDR1 MNHEY and CDR2 SVGAGI. The CDR3 loop reads CASSPSTGSTEAFF. For the CDR3, the DNA is TGTGCCAGCAGCCCTTCCACAGGGTCCACTGAAGCTTTCTTT.

V and J are TRBV11-1 and TRBJ2-3; D is uncertain. CDR3 length: 14 amino acids. V was shortened by 5 bases and J by 5 bases, with 14 bases between the two germline ends. Germline assignment: CDR1 SGHAT and CDR2 FQDESV (reference sequence). CDR3 DNA: TGTGCCAGCAGCCCGGAGAGGTTCAAAGATACGCAGTATTTT. Protein product: CASSPERFKDTQYF.